This TCR beta chain appears in the sequencing data of a study of blood T cell repertoires in COVID-19. Germline CDR1 is DFQATT and CDR2 is SNEGSKA (reference sequence). V gave up 3 bases and J gave up 0 bases, with 11 bases separating them. The CDR3 is 14 residues long. Authors' data handling: Amplified reference gene primers provided the basis for estimating nucleated cell counts. Clones were sequenced by immunoSEQ multiplex PCR, and TCRdb holds only the in-frame ones, with some missing. That table gives V, J and clone size, and the DNA gave D and trimming. There are about 150,000 clones in the sample; about nine tenths occur only once, and around 6.3% lies in the top ten.

The rearrangement joins TRBV20-1 to TRBJ2-5; D is ambiguous. The source material was peripheral blood. This receptor was identified in a man of 80 years or more with acute or convalescent COVID-19. For the CDR3, the DNA is TGCAGTGCTAGTCCGGCAGGTTACCAAGAGACCCAGTACTTC. It is translated as CSASPAGYQETQYF.